The clone carrying this TCR beta chain was recorded a few times. The sample belongs to a study of blood T cell repertoires in COVID-19. With V trimmed by 5 bases and J by 6 bases, 10 bases remained unmatched. The CDR3 has 16 amino acids. Germline V CDR1 and CDR2: MNHEY, SMNVEV (reference sequence). Generated by immunoSEQ multiplex PCR, the TCRdb table keeps only in-frame clones and is missing some. Of tens of thousands of clones listed, approximately 79% are singletons. The sequence was obtained from a man aged 65-85 years with acute or convalescent COVID-19. The rearrangement uses TRBV27 and TRBJ2-2, with 9 bases lining up with TRBD1. Sequencing was performed on peripheral blood. DNA of the CDR3: TGTGCCAGCAGTCCCTGGGGGGACAGGGCTGCCGGGGAGCTGTTTTTT. Residues: CASSPWGDRAAGELFF.